The present T cell receptor (beta chain) was sequenced within a study of blood T cell repertoires in COVID-19 (dated by TCRdb to the early 2020s). Looking at the study overall: Samples covering the acute and convalescent phases of COVID-19 were provided by collaborators in the United States, Italy and Spain. Subjects who had been exposed to COVID-19, were actively infected with it, or had recovered from it provided the deeply sampled blood TCRbeta repertoires that made up the dataset. HLA class I and class II types, where available, came from metadata supplied by the sample provider rather than from assay-based typing. Samples were obtained from the ongoing ImmuneRACE study (first 160 participants) and from 1,200 or so subjects provided by 6 global collaborators. Sample metadata almost always included a de-identified subject ID, COVID-19 status, age in years and sex. The material from the prospective study consisted of cDNA or gDNA derived from T cells, B-cell-depleted T cells, or PBMCs. A freely available public database, intended as a resource for researchers studying the immune response to SARS-CoV-2, is where the repertoires were released. Overall results and qualifications from the work: The quantity of clinical and demographic metadata differed by source and by participant and was supplied without curation.

Clipping removes 4 bases from V and 3 bases from J, with 4 as the unmatched junction base count. Including the terminal cysteine and phenylalanine, the CDR3 comprises 14 residues. Only CDR3 DNA remains: 42 bases, in frame from the first base. Based on the germline V gene (reference sequence), the CDR1 and CDR2 sequences are PRHDT and FYEKMQ. TCRbeta CDR3 regions were amplified from genomic DNA using the immunoSEQ Assay, a bias-controlled multiplex PCR. The original pipeline was this. The number of nucleated cells in each sample was estimated by amplification of reference gene primers within the assay. To quantify the absolute abundance of each unique TCRbeta CDR3 rearrangement, sequence reads were collapsed and filtered. For each sample, productive Simpson clonality was calculated by taking the square root of Simpson's diversity index across productive rearrangements. TCRdb retrieved this table from immuneACCESS and kept in-frame rearrangements only. Not all clones are present; in checked studies, unresolved V genes account for under half, and no reason is known for the remainder. For V, J and clone size, that table is used; D and trimming come from the DNA. This sample is represented by fewer than 150,000 clones; around 77% of them were singletons. The ten biggest clones cover roughly 10% of the sample.

To note about this clone: What antigen it recognizes has not been identified. There are no base qualities to consult, and no much larger clone falls within one base.

Collaborating institutions collected whole blood in K2EDTA tubes following their own protocols. Collaborator samples were shipped for TCRbeta analysis as frozen whole blood, isolated PBMCs, or DNA extracted from either sample type. This clonotype was obtained from a human donor in a cohort sampled during active COVID-19. Sequenced: peripheral blood. The sequence joins TRBV13 to TRBJ2-7, with 9 bases in between that match TRBD1. The sequenced DNA: TGTGCCAGCAGCTGGACAGGGGTCGGCTACGAGCAGTACTTC. It translates as CASSWTGVGYEQYF.